Detailed here is one TCR beta chain. The CDR3 is made up of 15 amino acids. Deletions cut 6 bases from V and 4 bases from J, with 15 bases between. Germline lookup yields CDR1 MGHRA and CDR2 YSYEKL. This record belongs to a study of lymphopenia after photon versus proton radiotherapy. Using immunoSEQ multiplex PCR, the repertoire was profiled, and TCRdb retains in-frame clones only, with some absent. The data show about 29,000 clones, with around 90% seen just once and approximately 50% held by the top ten. Specimen: peripheral blood, collected from a patient treated with proton-based radiotherapy. The source of this sequence is a woman aged 60-75 years with cholangiocarcinoma. Some clones in this sample may be carry-over from other donors' samples. The chain couples TRBV4-1 to TRBJ2-2; D could derive from TRBD1 or TRBD2 (6 bases each). DNA for the CDR3: TGCGCCAGCAGGCAGGGGAGAGCGGGCACCGGGGAGCTGTTTTTT. Its translation is CASRQGRAGTGELFF.